Below are 32 T cell receptor beta chains sequenced from a single sample in a study of beta chain features in type 1 diabetes. Overall study findings and caveats: The study found moderately but significantly shorter TCRB CDR3s in all four CD4+ subsets of Type 1 diabetes patients.

The authors reverse transcribed all of the isolated RNA, so sequencing captured expressed TCRB transcripts. The method was immunoSEQ multiplex PCR; TCRdb's version includes in-frame clones alone and lacks a portion of them. The sample gives around 300,000 clones, approximately 15% of which show up once; about 0.014% is in the top ten. No cognate antigen is known for these TCRs. The sample was naive CD4+ T cells from blood. These receptors were collected from a young man with type 1 diabetes.

A few counts support this clone. The V gene is TRBV28, the J gene TRBJ2-2; 9 positions agree with TRBD2. The CDR3 is made up of 19 amino acids. V lost 7 bases to trimming and J lost 4 bases; unmatched junction nucleotides: 19. From germline, CDR1 is MDHEN and CDR2 SYDVKM. The CDR3: CASTLPGMSGRWVTGELFF. CDR3 in DNA: TGTGCCAGCACCCTCCCAGGGATGAGCGGGAGGTGGGTCACCGGGGAGCTGTTTTTT.

The chain couples TRBV5-1 to TRBJ2-1, with D perhaps matching TRBD1 (8 bases). CDR3 length: 13 amino acids. Between the trimmed V and J ends, which lost 4 bases and 8 bases, there was a span of 13 bases. CDR1 is SGHRS and CDR2 is YFSETQ in the germline V gene. Here the CDR3 reads CASSRTGRDEQFF. The CDR3 DNA follows: TGCGCCAGCAGCAGGACAGGGAGGGATGAGCAGTTCTTC.

The chain is built from TRBV28 and TRBJ2-5; 7 bases map to TRBD2. Germline CDR1 reads MDHEN; CDR2 reads SYDVKM. With 7 bases clipped from V and 3 bases from J, the junction kept 8 bases outside the gene matches. CDR3 length: 14 residues. The CDR3 DNA is TGTGCCAGCACTCGAGCCGGGACTAAAGAGACCCAGTACTTC. Its translation: CASTRAGTKETQYF.

The rearrangement uses TRBV10-3 and TRBJ1-1, with D perhaps TRBD1 (6 bases). Germline V CDR1 and CDR2: ENHRY, SYGVKD. The CDR3 has 15 residues. Trimming pared 0 bases from V and 6 bases from J, leaving 14 bases between. CDR3 sequence: CAISESIAGAPEAFF. CDR3 nucleotide sequence: TGTGCCATCAGTGAGTCGATTGCGGGGGCGCCTGAAGCTTTCTTT.

The V call is TRBV5-4, the J call TRBJ1-1; tentatively, D is TRBD1 (5 bases). CDR1 SGHNT and CDR2 YYREEE come from the germline V gene (reference sequence). V was shortened by 4 bases and J by 1 base, with 17 bases between the two germline ends. The CDR3 contains 16 residues. The CDR3 sequence: CASSLIDWTWNTEAFF. Here the CDR3 DNA reads TGTGCCAGCAGCCTGATCGATTGGACATGGAACACTGAAGCTTTCTTT.

Remarks on this clone: The same CDR3 also results from other DNA sequences found in this sample. The CDR3 is CASSTGTGGYEQYF. The CDR3 DNA follows: TGTGCCAGCAGCACAGGGACAGGGGGCTACGAGCAGTACTTC. This chain links TRBV7-9 with TRBJ2-7; TRBD1 agrees at 11 bases. J lost 3 bases, V lost 5 bases, and 3 bases had no gene match. CDR3 length: 14 amino acids. Germline CDR1 SEHNR, CDR2 FQNEAQ (reference sequence).

The table lists this clone with a few counts. The CDR3 DNA is TGTGCCAGTAGTATTCCCCGCACCGGGGAGCTGTTTTTT. As protein: CASSIPRTGELFF. The chain combines TRBV19 with TRBJ2-2; D uncertain. The CDR3 has 13 residues. In germline, CDR1 is LNHDA, CDR2 SQIVND (reference sequence). Trimming removed 3 bases from V and 4 bases from J, with 6 bases in between.

V and J are TRBV7-2 and TRBJ2-7, with D perhaps matching TRBD1 (6 bases). Looked up from germline, CDR1 is SGHTA and CDR2 is FQGNSA. The CDR3 extends over 12 amino acids. V lost 11 bases and J 2 bases, leaving 13 bases between the germline ends. The DNA of the CDR3 is TGTGCCTCCGGGACACTTGCCTACGAGCAGTACTTC. This sequence encodes CASGTLAYEQYF.

The genes are TRBV2 and TRBJ2-3, with 7 positions matching TRBD2. Looked up from germline, CDR1 is SNHLY and CDR2 is FYNNEI. The ends lost 7 bases at V and 1 base at J; junction bases unmatched: 11. The CDR3 loop spans 16 amino acids. The CDR3 protein is CASTRSSSGGTDTQYF. CDR3 DNA: TGTGCCAGCACTAGAAGTTCTAGCGGAGGCACAGATACGCAGTATTTT.

A few counts support this clone. The rearrangement joins TRBV27 to TRBJ2-7; 9 bases line up with TRBD1. The ends lost 7 bases at V and 3 bases at J; junction bases unmatched: 4. Germline V gene lookup returns CDR1 MNHEY and CDR2 SMNVEV (reference sequence). The CDR3 extends over 13 amino acids. CDR3 DNA sequence: TGTGCCAGCACGGGGGACAGGGACTACGAGCAGTACTTC. It yields the protein CASTGDRDYEQYF.

V is TRBV18 and J is TRBJ2-5, with TRBD1 as a possible D gene (5 bases). Trimming removed 0 bases at V and 5 bases at J, with 13 bases between. Germline CDR1 reads KGHSH; CDR2 reads LQKENI. This CDR3 is 15 amino acids long. The CDR3 spells CASSPPGQLGETQYF. CDR3 coding DNA: TGTGCCAGCTCACCACCGGGGCAGTTGGGGGAGACCCAGTACTTC.

The chain uses TRBV4-2 and TRBJ2-7, with D perhaps TRBD2 (5 bases). V dropped 0 bases and J dropped 0 bases, with 9 bases sitting between them. Germline V CDR1 and CDR2: LGHNA, YNFKEQ. The CDR3 runs 15 residues. Here the CDR3 DNA reads TGTGCCAGCAGCCAAGAGGAGCGGTCCTCCTACGAGCAGTACTTC. Its protein is CASSQEERSSYEQYF.

This clone was found a few times. J is TRBJ2-1 and V is TRBV2; D is undetermined. The germline CDR1 and CDR2 sequences are SNHLY and FYNNEI. CDR3 length: 11 amino acids. Trimming stripped 2 bases from V and 9 bases from J, with 5 bases between. The CDR3 DNA sequence: TGTGCCAGCAGTGAAAGGAGTGAGCAGTTCTTC. Its protein is CASSERSEQFF.

CDR3 region: CASSYTGLAGASYEQYF. The CDR3 nucleotides read TGTGCCAGCAGCTATACGGGACTAGCGGGGGCCTCCTACGAGCAGTACTTC. The chain uses TRBV7-2 and TRBJ2-7; 14 nucleotides align to TRBD2. Unmatched junction bases numbered 5, after V lost 4 bases and J lost 0 bases. CDR3 size: 17 residues. Per germline, CDR1 SGHTA and CDR2 FQGNSA.

The chain uses TRBV30 and TRBJ1-1; perhaps TRBD1 as D (5 bases). Between the trimmed V and J ends, which lost 7 bases and 5 bases, there was a span of 14 bases. The germline V gene encodes CDR1 GTSNPN and CDR2 SVGIG (reference sequence). The CDR3 covers 12 residues. The DNA for the CDR3 is TGTGCCTACCTGACCGGGGGAACTGAAGCTTTCTTT. As protein: CAYLTGGTEAFF.

This clone was detected a few times. The V and J genes are TRBV7-9 and TRBJ2-3; D remains ambiguous. V was shortened by 1 base and J by 6 bases, with 11 bases between the two germline ends. The CDR3 extends over 14 amino acids. Germline CDR1 and CDR2: SEHNR and FQNEAQ (reference sequence). CDR3 bases: TGTGCCAGCAGCTTAGATCGAGGAACGGATACGCAGTATTTT. Its protein is CASSLDRGTDTQYF.

This clone was picked up a small number of times. The chain combines TRBV10-3 with TRBJ2-4; D remains ambiguous. V lost 0 bases and J lost 9, with 15 bases in between. The CDR3 covers 15 residues. Germline V gives CDR1 ENHRY, CDR2 SYGVKD. DNA of the CDR3: TGTGCCATCAGTGAGTCCTTTAGGAAAAACAGCATTCAGTACTTC. Protein sequence: CAISESFRKNSIQYF.

Only a few counts were recorded for this clone. J is TRBJ2-4 and V is TRBV7-2; no clear D gene. This CDR3 comprises 15 residues. Trimming cost V 5 bases and J 0 bases, with 11 bases left between them. Germline assignment: CDR1 SGHTA and CDR2 FQGNSA. The CDR3 DNA follows: TGTGCCAGCAGCCCCCAGCTAGTAGCCAAAAACATTCAGTACTTC. Protein: CASSPQLVAKNIQYF.

This clone was counted between two and nine times. This chain joins TRBV28 and TRBJ2-7; 10 bases line up with TRBD1. Germline V gene data show CDR1 as MDHEN and CDR2 as SYDVKM. The length of the CDR3 is 16 residues. The trim removed 5 bases at V and 6 bases at J, leaving 13 bases unmatched. DNA for the CDR3: TGTGCCAGCAGTCGCCAACAAAAGACAGGGGGCTGCGAGCAGTACTTC. This codes for CASSRQQKTGGCEQYF.

The chain carries TRBV5-6 and TRBJ2-1; TRBD1 might be the D (5 bases). The CDR3 runs 16 residues. Germline V gives CDR1 SGHDT, CDR2 YYEEEE. The V and J ends lost 4 bases and 6 bases respectively, with 20 bases between them. In nucleotides, the CDR3 is TGTGCCAGCAGCAAAATTACAGGACGAAAAGGCAATGAGCAGTTCTTC. It specifies CASSKITGRKGNEQFF. Full variable domain (remainder filled in from reference TRBV5-6 and TRBJ2-1): DAGVTQSPTHLIKTRGQQVTLRCSPKSGHDTVSWYQQALGQGPQFIFQYYEEEERQRGNFPDRFSGHQFPNYSSELNVNALLLGDSALYLCASSKITGRKGNEQFFGPGTRLTVL.

This clone has only a few counts. The J gene is TRBJ2-7, the V gene TRBV7-9, with 10 bases fitting TRBD2. From germline, CDR1 is SEHNR and CDR2 FQNEAQ (reference sequence). Losses at the gene ends were 1 base for V and 2 bases for J; bases not matched to a gene: 5. CDR3 length: 16 residues. DNA of the CDR3: TGTGCCAGCAGCTTAGGTAGCGGGAGGCCCACCTACGAGCAGTACTTC. This encodes CASSLGSGRPTYEQYF.

The rearrangement joins TRBV6-5 to TRBJ1-2; 11 bases are shared with TRBD1. The CDR3 contains 16 residues. V lost 2 bases and J lost 4; bases outside the gene matches: 6. The germline V gene encodes CDR1 MNHEY and CDR2 SVGAGI. CDR3 sequence: CASSYTDRGRPYGYTF. For the CDR3, the DNA is TGTGCCAGCAGTTACACGGACAGGGGGCGCCCCTATGGCTACACCTTC.

This clone was found a few times. The J gene is TRBJ2-5, the V gene TRBV10-3; D is possibly TRBD1 (6 bases). The CDR3 is made up of 16 amino acids. Germline V CDR1 and CDR2: ENHRY, SYGVKD. V dropped 0 bases and J dropped 2 bases, with 13 bases sitting between them. The CDR3 loop is CAISESMAGAQETQYF. The DNA of the CDR3 is TGTGCCATCAGTGAGTCTATGGCAGGGGCACAAGAGACCCAGTACTTC.

The chain employs TRBV28 and TRBJ2-7, with a possible D match to TRBD1 (6 bases). V lost 7 bases and J 2 bases, leaving 12 bases between the germline ends. The CDR3 covers 13 residues. The germline V gene has CDR1 MDHEN and CDR2 SYDVKM. CDR3 bases: TGTGCCAGCACCGAAACAGGGACCTACGAGCAGTACTTC. Its protein product is CASTETGTYEQYF.

The chain recombines TRBV5-1 with TRBJ2-1, with D maybe TRBD2 (6 bases). This CDR3 region has 14 residues. Germline CDR1 and CDR2: SGHRS and YFSETQ. V dropped 1 base and J dropped 5 bases, with 10 bases sitting between them. For the CDR3, the DNA is TGCGCCAGCAGCTTGTTCGGCGGGAACAATGAGCAGTTCTTC. Encoded protein: CASSLFGGNNEQFF. Looking up the rest from reference TRBV5-1 and TRBJ2-1 gives the full variable domain: KAGVTQTPRYLIKTRGQQVTLSCSPISGHRSVSWYQQTPGQGLQFLFEYFSETQRNKGNFPGRFSGRQFSNSRSEMNVSTLELGDSALYLCASSLFGGNNEQFFGPGTRLTVL.

In this sample, this clone turned up a few times. The chain recombines TRBV11-2 with TRBJ1-4; D is undetermined. Looked up from germline, CDR1 is SGHAT and CDR2 is FQNNGV. The CDR3 consists of 14 residues. V was shortened by 3 bases and J by 5 bases, with 10 bases between the two germline ends. The CDR3 DNA reads TGTGCCAGCAGCTTGGGCAGGCTAAATGAAAAACTGTTTTTT. Translating gives CASSLGRLNEKLFF.

V and J are TRBV19 and TRBJ2-2; no clear D gene. Trimming shortened V by 5 bases and J by 6 bases, and 19 bases separated the two germline ends. This CDR3 has 16 residues. The germline V gene encodes CDR1 LNHDA and CDR2 SQIVND (reference sequence). In nucleotides, the CDR3 is TGTGCCAGTAGTCGGTGGTACGGAGAGAAGGCCGGGGAGCTGTTTTTT. It translates to CASSRWYGEKAGELFF.

In its sample, this clone was seen a few times. The chain combines TRBV19 with TRBJ2-7; a weak D match, TRBD1 (5 bases). CDR3 length: 13 amino acids. CDR1 and CDR2 (germline): LNHDA, SQIVND (reference sequence). With 6 bases removed from V and 3 bases from J, the gap between germline ends came to 12 bases. In nucleotides, the CDR3 is TGTGCCAGTAGCCCGGACACCTACTACGAGCAGTACTTC. Protein sequence: CASSPDTYYEQYF.

This clone has just a few counts. This chain connects TRBV6-6 to TRBJ2-5; 7 positions match TRBD2. Looked up from germline, CDR1 is MNHNY and CDR2 is SVGAGI (reference sequence). J was trimmed by 4 bases and V by 6 bases; bases with no gene match: 2. The CDR3 totals 12 residues. The CDR3 DNA reads as TGTGCCAGCAGCCCGGGGGGAGAGACCCAGTACTTC. Amino acids: CASSPGGETQYF.

This clone was detected only a few times. The chain uses TRBV7-7 and TRBJ2-5; 16 bases fit TRBD2. Germline values: CDR1 SSHAT, CDR2 FNYEAQ (reference sequence). This CDR3 is built from 16 residues. Losses at the gene ends were 5 bases for V and 3 bases for J; bases not matched to a gene: 3. Here the CDR3 DNA reads TGTGCCAGCAGCCTGGGACTAGCGGGGGGGAAAGAGACCCAGTACTTC. Amino acid sequence: CASSLGLAGGKETQYF.

This clone turned up a few times. This chain uses TRBV21-1 with TRBJ2-2; TRBD1, as called in the table, went unchecked against the DNA. TRBV21-1 is given as a pseudogene. The CDR3 sequence is 15 residues long. CDR3 DNA: TGTGCCAGCATAGACAGGGGTGCGAACACCGGGGAGCTGTTTTTT. This gives the protein CASIDRGANTGELFF.

In this sample, this clone turned up a few times. V gene TRBV7-8 combines with J gene TRBJ2-6; perhaps TRBD1 as D (5 bases). The V and J ends lost 4 bases and 0 bases respectively, with 7 bases between them. CDR3 length: 15 residues. The germline CDR1 and CDR2 sequences are SGHVS and FQNEAQ. CDR3 loop: CASSSRVSGANVLTF. CDR3 bases: TGTGCCAGCAGCTCCAGGGTCTCTGGGGCCAACGTCCTGACTTTC.